The rows below give T cell receptor beta chains drawn from one sample of a study of tumor-infiltrating lymphocytes in oesophageal squamous cell carcinoma. TCRdb independently ran MiXCR on the PCR reads; one entry per CDR3 protein. The profile shows around 13,000 distinct CDR3 sequences, around 60% of them singletons. Sequencing was done on a sample of esophageal tumor tissue. These receptors originate from a female donor with esophageal squamous cell carcinoma. Both conserved end residues are part of each CDR3. Each record gives: CDR3 length, V gene, J gene, D gene, clone size, CDR3 DNA, CDR3 protein. A D gene is named only where the DNA matches it firmly. Rows may omit the clone size; those that give it use once, few, many or a size class.

cdr3_length: 17
v_call: TRBV11-1
j_call: TRBJ2-4
d_call: NA
clone_size: NA
cdr3_nt: TGTGCCAGCAGCTCAAGTGTTGGGTACGGGGCCAAAAACATTCAGTACTTC
cdr3_aa: CASSSSVGYGAKNIQYF

cdr3_length: 13
v_call: TRBV2
j_call: TRBJ1-2
d_call: NA
clone_size: many
cdr3_nt: TGTGCCAGCAGTGCCCAAGCGACTTATGGCTACACCTTC
cdr3_aa: CASSAQATYGYTF

cdr3_length: 15
v_call: TRBV10-1
j_call: TRBJ1-1
d_call: NA
clone_size: medium-sized
cdr3_nt: TGCGCCAGCAGTGTATCGCCGGGCCCTAACACTGAAGCTTTCTTT
cdr3_aa: CASSVSPGPNTEAFF

cdr3_length: 15
v_call: TRBV5-5
j_call: TRBJ1-2
d_call: NA
clone_size: many
cdr3_nt: TGTGCCAGCAGCTTGGTGGCAGGGGATAACTATGGCTACACCTTC
cdr3_aa: CASSLVAGDNYGYTF

cdr3_length: 11
v_call: TRBV6-8
j_call: TRBJ2-4
d_call: TRBD1
clone_size: NA
cdr3_nt: TGTGCCAGCAGAGACAGGGACGCCCAGTACTTC
cdr3_aa: CASRDRDAQYF

cdr3_length: 14
v_call: TRBV6-6
j_call: TRBJ2-1
d_call: NA
clone_size: few
cdr3_nt: TGTGCCCTTAGTACCTCTAGGCCCTACAATGAGCAGTTCTTC
cdr3_aa: CALSTSRPYNEQFF

cdr3_length: 13
v_call: TRBV6-1
j_call: TRBJ1-2
d_call: NA
clone_size: few
cdr3_nt: TGTGCCAGCAGCCCGGGACAAAACTATGGCTACACCTTC
cdr3_aa: CASSPGQNYGYTF

cdr3_length: 15
v_call: TRBV5-3
j_call: TRBJ2-5
d_call: TRBD1
clone_size: NA
cdr3_nt: TGTGCCAGCAGCGAAGACAGGGGGCGCGAAGAGACCCAGTACTTC
cdr3_aa: CASSEDRGREETQYF

cdr3_length: 13
v_call: TRBV7-9
j_call: TRBJ2-5
d_call: TRBD1
clone_size: NA
cdr3_nt: TGTGCCAGCAGTGGACAGGGCGGGGAGACCCAGTACTTC
cdr3_aa: CASSGQGGETQYF

cdr3_length: 15
v_call: TRBV28
j_call: TRBJ2-3
d_call: TRBD2
clone_size: NA
cdr3_nt: TGTGCCAGCAGCCCAGGACTAGCGGGAGGAGATACGCAGTATTTT
cdr3_aa: CASSPGLAGGDTQYF

cdr3_length: 13
v_call: TRBV6-1
j_call: TRBJ2-2
d_call: NA
clone_size: medium-sized
cdr3_nt: TGTGCCAGCAGTTCTGGTGCCCACGGGGAGCTGTTTTTT
cdr3_aa: CASSSGAHGELFF

cdr3_length: 13
v_call: TRBV6-1
j_call: TRBJ2-6
d_call: NA
clone_size: large
cdr3_nt: TGTGCCAGCGTGTACTCTGGGGCCAACGTCCTGACTTTC
cdr3_aa: CASVYSGANVLTF

cdr3_length: 14
v_call: TRBV7-9
j_call: TRBJ2-1
d_call: NA
clone_size: NA
cdr3_nt: TGTGCCAGCACCCCGGTTGGGGCCTACAATGAGCAGTTCTTC
cdr3_aa: CASTPVGAYNEQFF

cdr3_length: 14
v_call: TRBV7-8
j_call: TRBJ2-7
d_call: NA
clone_size: few
cdr3_nt: TGTGCCAGCAGCTTAGCAGGGAGGACCTACGAGCAGTACTTC
cdr3_aa: CASSLAGRTYEQYF

cdr3_length: 15
v_call: TRBV20-1
j_call: TRBJ2-1
d_call: NA
clone_size: many
cdr3_nt: TGCAGTGCTAGAGATTGGGCAGGGGATAACAATGAGCAGTTCTTC
cdr3_aa: CSARDWAGDNNEQFF

cdr3_length: 14
v_call: TRBV7-3
j_call: TRBJ2-7
d_call: TRBD2
clone_size: NA
cdr3_nt: TGTGCCAGCAGCCCTGTACCCGGGACTAGCGAGCAGTACTTC
cdr3_aa: CASSPVPGTSEQYF

cdr3_length: 15
v_call: TRBV7-8
j_call: TRBJ2-5
d_call: NA
clone_size: NA
cdr3_nt: TGTGCCAGCAGCTTAGGGGGGACTTATAATTCACCCCTCCACTTC
cdr3_aa: CASSLGGTYNSPLHF

cdr3_length: 12
v_call: TRBV7-3
j_call: TRBJ2-1
d_call: NA
clone_size: NA
cdr3_nt: TGTGCCAGCAGCTTGGAGGGAAGTGAGCAGTTCTTC
cdr3_aa: CASSLEGSEQFF

cdr3_length: 15
v_call: TRBV11-3
j_call: TRBJ2-3
d_call: TRBD1
clone_size: NA
cdr3_nt: TGTGCCAGCAGCTTAGGCGGGACAGGGACAGATACGCAGTATTTT
cdr3_aa: CASSLGGTGTDTQYF

cdr3_length: 16
v_call: TRBV6-6
j_call: TRBJ2-1
d_call: NA
clone_size: NA
cdr3_nt: TGTGCCAGCAGTTACTCCTTGCCTGAATCCTACAATGAGCAGTTCTTC
cdr3_aa: CASSYSLPESYNEQFF

cdr3_length: 16
v_call: TRBV10-2
j_call: TRBJ2-1
d_call: NA
clone_size: NA
cdr3_nt: TGCGCCAGCAGTGAACTTCGGGGCTATACCTACAATGAGCAGTTCTTC
cdr3_aa: CASSELRGYTYNEQFF

cdr3_length: 17
v_call: TRBV7-8
j_call: TRBJ2-1
d_call: NA
clone_size: NA
cdr3_nt: TGTGCCAGCAGCCTCTTCTTGGGAAGTACATCCTACAATGAGCAGTTCTTC
cdr3_aa: CASSLFLGSTSYNEQFF

cdr3_length: 13
v_call: TRBV27
j_call: TRBJ2-7
d_call: TRBD1
clone_size: NA
cdr3_nt: TGTGCCAGCAGAAGGGACAGCCACTACGAGCAGTACTTC
cdr3_aa: CASRRDSHYEQYF

cdr3_length: 13
v_call: TRBV28
j_call: TRBJ2-1
d_call: NA
clone_size: few
cdr3_nt: TGTGCCAGCAGTTCGATACACTACAATGAGCAGTTCTTC
cdr3_aa: CASSSIHYNEQFF

cdr3_length: 15
v_call: TRBV24-1
j_call: TRBJ2-5
d_call: NA
clone_size: NA
cdr3_nt: TGTGCCACCAGTGATCCCCGACAGAACCAAGAGACCCAGTACTTC
cdr3_aa: CATSDPRQNQETQYF

cdr3_length: 13
v_call: TRBV7-4
j_call: TRBJ2-1
d_call: NA
clone_size: NA
cdr3_nt: TGTGCCAGCAGCCCTTCACGGAGCAATGAGCAGTTCTTC
cdr3_aa: CASSPSRSNEQFF

cdr3_length: 14
v_call: TRBV19
j_call: TRBJ2-3
d_call: TRBD1
clone_size: NA
cdr3_nt: TGTGCCAGTAGAGACAGGGTGTTCACAGATACGCAGTATTTT
cdr3_aa: CASRDRVFTDTQYF

cdr3_length: 15
v_call: TRBV9
j_call: TRBJ2-2
d_call: NA
clone_size: many
cdr3_nt: TGTGCCAGCAGCGTAGCTCAGGGTAACACCGGGGAGCTGTTTTTT
cdr3_aa: CASSVAQGNTGELFF

cdr3_length: 14
v_call: TRBV6-6
j_call: TRBJ2-1
d_call: NA
clone_size: few
cdr3_nt: TGTGCCAGCAGTTACGTTGGAGGAGTGAATGAGCAGTTCTTC
cdr3_aa: CASSYVGGVNEQFF

cdr3_length: 13
v_call: TRBV7-2
j_call: TRBJ2-4
d_call: NA
clone_size: NA
cdr3_nt: TGTGCCAGCAGCTACTATGCCAAAAACATTCAGTACTTC
cdr3_aa: CASSYYAKNIQYF

cdr3_length: 13
v_call: TRBV6-1
j_call: TRBJ2-5
d_call: TRBD2
clone_size: NA
cdr3_nt: TGTGCCATCGAGCGGGAGAGGGGGGAGACCCAGTACTTC
cdr3_aa: CAIERERGETQYF

cdr3_length: 13
v_call: TRBV7-8
j_call: TRBJ2-7
d_call: NA
clone_size: few
cdr3_nt: TGTGCCAGCAGCTTGAAGAGAACCTACGAGCAGTACTTC
cdr3_aa: CASSLKRTYEQYF

cdr3_length: 15
v_call: TRBV27
j_call: TRBJ2-1
d_call: TRBD1
clone_size: NA
cdr3_nt: TGTGCCAGCAGTAGAGGGACAGGGGGGTACAATGAGCAGTTCTTC
cdr3_aa: CASSRGTGGYNEQFF